A single sample is the source of the 18 T cell receptor beta chains below, sequenced in a study of Graves' ophthalmopathy and Graves' hyperthyroidism. TCR beta CDR3 amplification used RNA transcripts. A first-round RT-PCR used HTBI primers, followed by a second-round multiplex PCR. TCRdb called the multiplex PCR reads again in MiXCR, with one record for every CDR3 protein. The table shows roughly 380,000 distinct CDR3 sequences, with 15% occurring only once. Source material: peripheral blood. The receptors stem from a woman aged 18-30 years with stable Graves' hyperthyroidism.

This clonotype has a count of ten or more. The chain combines TRBV12-3 or TRBV12-4 with TRBJ1-5; tentatively, D is TRBD1 (6 bases). Trimming took off 5 bases at V and 3 bases at J, with 8 bases between the two ends. The CDR3 loop spans 13 amino acids. The CDR3 nucleotides are TGTGCCAGCAGTACAGGGAACAATCAGCCCCAGCATTTT. Protein product: CASSTGNNQPQHF.

The chain links TRBV4-1 to TRBJ2-7; 8 positions match TRBD2. The CDR3 runs to 12 residues. J gave up 7 bases and V 5 bases, and 4 bases lay outside the gene matches. The germline gives CDR1 MGHRA, CDR2 YSYEKL. The CDR3 region is CASSVREGEQYF. The CDR3 bases are TGCGCCAGCAGCGTACGGGAGGGGGAGCAGTACTTC.

The table lists this clonotype with a few counts. A much more abundant neighbour one base away suggests this may be a read error. The chain combines TRBV2 with TRBJ1-1, with no clear D. Germline V gene sequence: CDR1 SNHLY, CDR2 FYNNEI. This CDR3 has 14 residues. CDR3 DNA: TGTGCCAGCATCAGAGGGCAGGCGAACGCTGAAGCTTTCTTT. Encoded protein: CASIRGQANAEAFF.

Many counts were recorded for this clonotype. A much larger clone differs from this one at a single base, so this may be a read error. J is TRBJ2-7 and V is TRBV6-1, with D perhaps matching TRBD1 or TRBD2 (5 bases each). Germline V gene data show CDR1 as MNHNS and CDR2 as SASEGT. V shed 11 bases and J shed 0 bases, with 23 bases lying between them. This CDR3 comprises 16 residues. This CDR3 is CAGIDPGTASSYEQYF. The CDR3 nucleotides are TGTGCCGGCATTGATCCCGGGACGGCGAGCTCCTACGAGCAGTACTTC.

A word on this clonotype: A much more abundant neighbour one base away suggests this may be a read error. The chain is built from TRBV6-2 or TRBV6-3 and TRBJ1-6; D may be TRBD1 (5 bases). The CDR3 is 13 residues long. V was clipped by 7 bases and J by 9 bases, with 13 bases between them. Germline V lookup: CDR1 MNHEY, CDR2 SVGEGT. The CDR3 region is CASTPRGSSPLHF. The CDR3 DNA follows: TGTGCCAGCACCCCAAGGGGTTCTTCACCCCTCCACTTT.

This clonotype occurred many times. The V gene is TRBV19, the J gene TRBJ1-6; a possible D gene is TRBD1 (5 bases). Deletions cut 7 bases from V and 7 bases from J, with 17 bases between. The CDR3 is 15 amino acids. Germline loops: CDR1 LNHDA, CDR2 SQIVND (reference sequence). The DNA of the CDR3 is TGTGCCAGTAATCTTCTGGGGGGGGGGAATTCACCCCTCCACTTT. Its translation: CASNLLGGGNSPLHF. Full variable domain (rest looked up from reference TRBV19 and TRBJ1-6): DGGITQSPKYLFRKEGQNVTLSCEQNLNHDAMYWYRQDPGQGLRLIYYSQIVNDFQKGDIAEGYSVSREKKESFPLTVTSAQKNPTAFYLCASNLLGGGNSPLHFGNGTRLTVT.

This clonotype was counted between two and nine times. The V gene is TRBV5-5, the J gene TRBJ1-5; TRBD1 is a possible D gene (5 bases). With 3 bases removed from V and 4 bases from J, the gap between germline ends came to 14 bases. Germline V gene sequence: CDR1 SGHKS, CDR2 YYEKEE (reference sequence). The CDR3 consists of 15 residues. CDR3 residues: CASSWASGGNQPQHF. CDR3 in DNA: TGTGCCAGCAGCTGGGCTTCTGGGGGGAATCAGCCCCAGCATTTT.

To note about this clonotype: Just one base apart from a much larger clone, this may be a read error. The chain combines TRBV11-3 with TRBJ2-7; TRBD2 might be the D (6 bases). V lost 6 bases and J lost 0, with 15 bases in between. Germline CDR1 and CDR2: SGHNT and YENEEA. The CDR3 extends over 15 amino acids. This CDR3 is CASSKEGLSSYEQYV. For the CDR3, the DNA is TGTGCCAGCAGTAAGGAGGGTTTGAGCTCCTACGAGCAGTACGTC.

This rearrangement joins TRBV20-1 to TRBJ2-7, with a possible D match to TRBD1 (6 bases). This CDR3 spans 16 amino acids. Germline lookup yields CDR1 DFQATT and CDR2 SNEGSKA (reference sequence). V shed 2 bases and J shed 1 base, with 18 bases lying between them. The CDR3 sequence: CSARNPGVFRSYEQYF. The DNA for the CDR3 is TGCAGTGCTAGAAATCCAGGGGTCTTTCGGTCCTACGAGCAGTACTTC.

This chain connects TRBV5-1 to TRBJ2-2; D remains unclear. V dropped 0 bases and J dropped 1 base, with 7 bases sitting between them. Germline CDR1 is SGHRS and CDR2 is YFSETQ. The CDR3 totals 15 residues. CDR3 in amino acids: CASSLGQWNTGELFF. The CDR3 nucleotides are TGCGCCAGCAGCTTGGGTCAGTGGAACACCGGGGAGCTGTTTTTT.

This clonotype is a singleton in its sample. The V call is TRBV20-1, the J call TRBJ2-7; 10 nucleotides match TRBD1. This CDR3 comprises 14 residues. V lost 0 bases to trimming and J lost 9 bases; unmatched junction nucleotides: 8. CDR1 and CDR2 from the germline V gene are DFQATT and SNEGSKA (reference sequence). The CDR3 DNA sequence: TGCAGTGCTAGAGATCCTGGGACAGGGGAAGGGCAGTACTTC. Translating it yields CSARDPGTGEGQYF.

Many counts were recorded for this clonotype. The V call is TRBV6-1, the J call TRBJ1-1; possibly TRBD1 for D (6 bases). Trimming removed 6 bases at V and 6 bases at J, with 17 bases between. The CDR3 has 14 residues. In germline, CDR1 is MNHNS, CDR2 SASEGT. As DNA, the CDR3 is TGTGCCAGCAGACCCACCACAGGGACCCCTGAAGCTTTCTTT. Amino acids: CASRPTTGTPEAFF.

This clonotype was observed many times. The rearrangement uses TRBV5-1 and TRBJ1-6; tentatively, D is TRBD1 (6 bases). Germline CDR1 and CDR2: SGHRS and YFSETQ. The CDR3 covers 14 residues. The V and J ends lost 1 base and 8 bases respectively, with 10 bases between them. The CDR3 bases are TGCGCCAGCAGCTTGACAGGGTTGGATTCACCCCTCCACTTT. It translates to CASSLTGLDSPLHF.

This clonotype was seen many times. The chain uses TRBV6-5 and TRBJ2-6; D ambiguous. The CDR3 consists of 16 residues. V gave up 4 bases and J gave up 1 base, with 11 bases separating them. Germline assignment: CDR1 MNHEY and CDR2 SVGAGI. The CDR3 DNA is TGTGCCAGCAGTTCCACCGGTAGATCTGGGGCCAACGTCCTGACTTTC. It encodes CASSSTGRSGANVLTF.

Many counts were recorded for this clonotype. V and J are TRBV12-3 or TRBV12-4 and TRBJ1-2, with TRBD1 identical over 8 bases. The CDR3 contains 17 residues. V shed 6 bases and J 8 bases; nucleotides not matched to a gene: 20. CDR3 coding DNA: TGTGCCAGCAGCTCAGGCGGAGGTGCAGGGGGCTGGTGGGGCTACACCTTC. Translating gives CASSSGGGAGGWWGYTF.

This clonotype came up many times. This sequence joins TRBV12-3 or TRBV12-4 and TRBJ1-1; perhaps TRBD1 as D (5 bases). V lost 3 bases, J lost 3 bases, and 11 bases lay in between. This CDR3 is built from 14 residues. DNA of the CDR3: TGTGCCAGCAGTTTCGGCGTGGGGGACACTGAAGCTTTCTTT. Translating it yields CASSFGVGDTEAFF.

There are many counts of this clonotype. This CDR3 is CASGPGTGESPLHF. In DNA, the CDR3 is TGTGCTAGTGGCCCCGGGACAGGGGAATCACCCCTCCACTTT. The chain recombines TRBV12-5 with TRBJ1-6; TRBD1 agrees at 10 bases. The CDR3 has 14 residues. Trimming cost V 6 bases and J 10 bases; bases outside gene matches: 6. Germline V CDR1 and CDR2: LGHNT, FRNRAP.

This clonotype was seen ten or more times. This rearrangement joins TRBV10-3 to TRBJ1-5, with TRBD1 matching 7 bases. There are 13 residues in the CDR3. The germline V gene encodes CDR1 ENHRY and CDR2 SYGVKD. Losses at the gene ends were 6 bases for V and 5 bases for J; bases not matched to a gene: 4. The CDR3 nucleotides read TGTGCCATCAGCGACAGGGAAGATCAGCCCCAGCATTTT. Its translation is CAISDREDQPQHF.